This entry features one T cell receptor (beta chain) sequence. This sample was included in a study of T cell repertoires in cytomegalovirus infection. TCRdb independently ran MiXCR on the reads; one entry per CDR3 protein. The table has about 530,000 distinct CDR3 sequences, about 25% seen once. Germline V CDR1 and CDR2: SGHDT, YYEEEE. The CDR3 runs 15 residues. Trimming removed 2 bases at V and 7 bases at J, with 16 bases between. The genes are TRBV5-6 and TRBJ2-1; unclear D gene. This receptor was obtained from a human donor in good health (CMV status not recorded). Some clones in this sample may be carry-over from other donors' samples. Sequencing was performed on PBMCs. As DNA, the CDR3 is TGTGCCAGCAGCTTATTTGAGGTGACGCGGAATGAGCAGTTCTTC. Translated, it gives CASSLFEVTRNEQFF. Together with reference TRBV5-6 and TRBJ2-1, the CDR3 gives the full variable domain: DAGVTQSPTHLIKTRGQQVTLRCSPKSGHDTVSWYQQALGQGPQFIFQYYEEEERQRGNFPDRFSGHQFPNYSSELNVNALLLGDSALYLCASSLFEVTRNEQFFGPGTRLTVL.